The 16 T cell receptor beta chains presented below share a single source sample, sequenced in a study of blood T cell repertoires in COVID-19. The method was immunoSEQ multiplex PCR; TCRdb's version includes in-frame clones alone and lacks a portion of them. The sample has approximately 28,000 clones; 90% are singletons. Material for sequencing was peripheral blood. The receptor set was obtained from a man between 65 and 79 years old with active or convalescent COVID-19.

The chain is built from TRBV6-5 and TRBJ1-2; 7 positions match TRBD1. The CDR3 runs 14 residues. The junction had 8 bases not matched to a gene; V was cut back by 5 bases and J by 5 bases. Germline assignment: CDR1 MNHEY and CDR2 SVGAGI. The CDR3 DNA follows: TGTGCCAGCAGTCGTGTCGGGACAGAATATGGCTACACCTTC. It yields the protein CASSRVGTEYGYTF.

The chain employs TRBV7-6 and TRBJ2-1, with D possibly TRBD1 on 6 matching bases. V lost 5 bases to trimming and J lost 3 bases, with 17 bases between them. Germline V CDR1 and CDR2: SGHVS, FNYEAQ. There are 16 residues in the CDR3. The CDR3 nucleotides are TGTGCCAGCAGCCTGGGACAATCGAAGGGCTACAATGAGCAGTTCTTC. Translating it yields CASSLGQSKGYNEQFF. The whole variable domain, filled in from reference TRBV7-6 and TRBJ2-1, reads GAGVSQSPRYKVTKRGQDVALRCDPISGHVSLYWYRQALGQGPEFLTYFNYEAQQDKSGLPNDRFSAERPEGSISTLTIQRTEQRDSAMYRCASSLGQSKGYNEQFFGPGTRLTVL.

V usage is TRBV27 and J usage is TRBJ1-2; no firm D call. Germline values: CDR1 MNHEY, CDR2 SMNVEV (reference sequence). V lost 3 bases and J lost 8, with 16 bases in between. The CDR3 runs to 14 residues. The CDR3 is CASSFTYPGGGYTF. For the CDR3, the DNA is TGTGCCAGCAGTTTTACTTATCCCGGAGGGGGCTACACCTTC.

This clone was picked up one time. This chain uses TRBV5-5 with TRBJ1-2; D unclear. Germline CDR1 and CDR2: SGHKS and YYEKEE (reference sequence). The length of the CDR3 is 15 residues. Trimming left V 4 bases short and J 0 bases short, with 13 bases between. The CDR3 region has the DNA TGTGCCAGCAGCGTCACAGAACCAACTAACTATGGCTACACCTTC. Its protein is CASSVTEPTNYGYTF.

The sample holds a few counts of this clone. The rearrangement links TRBV6-5 to TRBJ1-4; D is perhaps TRBD1 (6 bases). This CDR3 contains 14 residues. Trimming stripped 6 bases from V and 3 bases from J, with 11 bases between. Germline V gives CDR1 MNHEY, CDR2 SVGAGI. CDR3 bases: TGTGCCAGCAGACAGGGTCAATCTAATGAAAAACTGTTTTTT. Residues: CASRQGQSNEKLFF.

V gene TRBV20-1 combines with J gene TRBJ1-3, with a possible D match to TRBD1 (5 bases). The V end lost 3 bases, the J end lost 0 bases, and 9 bases lay between the germline ends. Per the germline V gene, CDR1 is DFQATT and CDR2 is SNEGSKA (reference sequence). CDR3 size: 14 residues. In nucleotides, the CDR3 is TGCAGTGCTAGTAAGGGGATCTCTGGAAACACCATATATTTT. Its protein is CSASKGISGNTIYF.

The CDR3 DNA follows: TGTGCCAGCAGCCAACTTAATCAGCCCCAGCATTTT. It codes for CASSQLNQPQHF. The chain uses TRBV3-1 (or the pseudogene TRBV3-2) and TRBJ1-5; no reliable D call. Trimming shortened V by 2 bases and J by 4 bases, and 3 bases separated the two germline ends. Looked up from germline, CDR1 is LGHDT and CDR2 is YNNKEL (reference sequence). The CDR3 has 12 amino acids.

The CDR3 region has the DNA TGTGCCAGCTCACTCGGACAGGGGGCCTTGAGCAATCAGCCCCAGCATTTT. This gives the protein CASSLGQGALSNQPQHF. This chain uses TRBV18 with TRBJ1-5; TRBD1 matches at 11 bases. Germline V gene sequence: CDR1 KGHSH, CDR2 LQKENI. Germline trimming cut 4 bases from V and 1 base from J; bases unmatched to any gene: 6. The CDR3 extends over 17 amino acids.

The chain recombines TRBV12-3 or TRBV12-4 with TRBJ2-7, with D maybe TRBD1 (6 bases). Trimming removed 11 bases at V and 3 bases at J, with 14 bases between. The CDR3 runs 12 residues. The CDR3 is CASAPDSYEQYF. As DNA, the CDR3 is TGTGCCTCCGCTCCGGACAGCTACGAGCAGTACTTC.

J is TRBJ2-2 and V is TRBV19; 10 bases agree with TRBD2. The V gene's germline CDR1 is LNHDA and CDR2 SQIVND (reference sequence). After removal of 6 bases from V and 6 bases from J, the junction contained 10 bases not matched to a gene. The CDR3 totals 16 residues. The DNA for the CDR3 is TGTGCCAGTAGGGCAGCGGGAGGGCCGTCGCCCGGGGAGCTGTTTTTT. Its translation: CASRAAGGPSPGELFF.

The chain uses TRBV6-6 and TRBJ1-1; tentative D call: TRBD1 (5 bases). The CDR3 has 16 residues. V was clipped by 5 bases and J by 4 bases, with 20 bases between them. Looked up from germline, CDR1 is MNHNY and CDR2 is SVGAGI (reference sequence). In nucleotides, the CDR3 is TGTGCCAGCAGTCGAGCCCTCAGTACAAGGGGCACTGAAGCTTTCTTT. It specifies CASSRALSTRGTEAFF.

V usage is TRBV19 and J usage is TRBJ2-1; 7 bases fit TRBD2. V lost 4 bases, J lost 10 bases, and 22 bases stayed unmatched. CDR3 size: 18 residues. Germline V gives CDR1 LNHDA, CDR2 SQIVND (reference sequence). The CDR3 is CASSNLLAWGRGIKEQFF. The DNA for the CDR3 is TGTGCCAGTAGTAACCTCCTAGCATGGGGGAGGGGCATTAAAGAGCAGTTCTTC. The full variable domain, its missing parts supplied by reference TRBV19 and TRBJ2-1, is DGGITQSPKYLFRKEGQNVTLSCEQNLNHDAMYWYRQDPGQGLRLIYYSQIVNDFQKGDIAEGYSVSREKKESFPLTVTSAQKNPTAFYLCASSNLLAWGRGIKEQFFGPGTRLTVL.

V is TRBV7-2 and J is TRBJ2-7, with D possibly matching TRBD2 (5 bases). CDR3 length: 17 amino acids. In germline, CDR1 is SGHTA, CDR2 FQGNSA. V lost 5 bases and J 4 bases, leaving 24 bases between the germline ends. Here the CDR3 DNA reads TGTGCCAGCAGCCGGAGGCCTTCTAAACCTCGACGGTACGAGCAGTACTTC. It is translated as CASSRRPSKPRRYEQYF.

J is TRBJ2-2 and V is TRBV5-5; 8 nucleotides line up with TRBD2. The CDR3 contains 17 residues. The V gene's germline CDR1 is SGHKS and CDR2 YYEKEE (reference sequence). The trim removed 0 bases at V and 7 bases at J, leaving 11 bases unmatched. This CDR3 reads CASSLGASGSVDGELFF. Written as DNA, the CDR3 is TGTGCCAGCAGCTTGGGTGCCAGCGGGAGTGTCGACGGGGAGCTGTTTTTT.

The rearrangement links TRBV2 to TRBJ1-1; a possible D gene is TRBD1 (5 bases). This CDR3 is built from 14 residues. Germline CDR1 reads SNHLY; CDR2 reads FYNNEI. V dropped 8 bases and J dropped 3 bases, with 16 bases sitting between them. The CDR3 DNA is TGTGCCAGCCGACAGACAACGGCGTACACTGAAGCTTTCTTT. It codes for CASRQTTAYTEAFF.

V usage is TRBV5-1 and J usage is TRBJ2-5; 7 bases agree with TRBD1. The CDR3 runs to 14 residues. Looked up from germline, CDR1 is SGHRS and CDR2 is YFSETQ. V lost 0 bases, J lost 4 bases, and 3 bases stayed unmatched. The CDR3 nucleotides are TGCGCCAGCAGCTTGGGACAGGGAGCAGAGACCCAGTACTTC. Translated: CASSLGQGAETQYF.